The sequence of this T cell receptor (beta chain) was determined in a study of blood T cell repertoires in COVID-19. Looking at the study overall: Italy, Spain and the United States were the sources of the convalescent and acute COVID-19 samples. PBMCs, B-cell-depleted T cells, or T cells provided the cDNA or gDNA that made up the material.

Authors' data handling: Amplified reference gene primers provided the basis for estimating nucleated cell counts. Generated by immunoSEQ multiplex PCR, the TCRdb table keeps only in-frame clones and is missing some. V, J and clone size derive from that table, while D and trimming were established from the DNA sequence. The table has about 80,000 clones, roughly 88% seen once. CDR1 is SNHLY, CDR2 FYNNEI, per germline. CDR3 length: 14 residues. V lost 6 bases and J lost 4, with 13 bases in between. Sequencing was performed on peripheral blood. The TCR originated in an elderly woman with acute or convalescent COVID-19. This chain links TRBV2 with TRBJ1-5, with a possible D match to TRBD1 (6 bases). The DNA for the CDR3 is TGTGCCAGCAGCTCCGGGACACTTAATCAGCCCCAGCATTTT. Protein: CASSSGTLNQPQHF.